Listed below are T cell receptor beta chains from one sample, sequenced in a study of beta chain features in type 1 diabetes. Method: immunoSEQ multiplex PCR; TCRdb's copy keeps in-frame clones and lacks some. Here the sample spans around 250,000 clones, about 23% being singletons. Sequenced material: naive CD4+ T cells from blood. The receptor source for this set is a woman in her twenties or thirties with type 1 diabetes. Both conserved end residues are part of each CDR3. D genes are given only for firm matches. Only part of the rows carry a size: once, few, many, or a class if the clone is expanded.

v_gene	d_gene	abundance	j_gene	len	CDR3aa	CDR3nt
TRBV5-1	TRBD1	NA	TRBJ1-1	15	CASSSRQGGGTEAFF	TGCGCCAGCAGCTCCAGACAGGGTGGCGGCACTGAAGCTTTCTTT
TRBV19	TRBD1	few	TRBJ2-5	13	CASSSDREKTQYF	TGTGCCAGTAGTTCCGACAGGGAAAAGACCCAGTACTTC
TRBV27	TRBD2	NA	TRBJ2-1	16	CASSLPGLAGGPKQFF	TGTGCCAGCAGTTTACCCGGACTAGCGGGGGGCCCGAAGCAGTTCTTC
TRBV29-1	NA	NA	TRBJ1-2	12	CSVVPGNYGYTF	TGCAGCGTCGTGCCGGGAAACTATGGCTACACCTTC
TRBV30	TRBD2	few	TRBJ2-1	14	CAWGGTSLYNEQFF	TGTGCCTGGGGAGGGACTAGCCTTTACAATGAGCAGTTCTTC
TRBV5-1	TRBD2	NA	TRBJ2-3	15	CASSLGLAGPDTQYF	TGCGCCAGCAGCTTGGGACTAGCGGGGCCAGATACGCAGTATTTT
TRBV7-2	TRBD2	few	TRBJ2-7	12	CASSLGGGKQYF	TGTGCCAGCAGCTTAGGGGGGGGAAAGCAGTACTTC
TRBV29-1	TRBD1	few	TRBJ2-6	14	CSAGQGSGANVLTF	TGCAGCGCCGGACAGGGGAGTGGGGCCAACGTCCTGACTTTC
TRBV7-9	TRBD1	few	TRBJ2-7	14	CASSSTGGSYEQYF	TGTGCCAGCAGCTCCACAGGGGGTAGTTACGAGCAGTACTTC
TRBV11-2	TRBD1	few	TRBJ2-7	15	CASSRPATGGDEQYF	TGTGCCAGCAGCCGACCCGCCACAGGGGGCGACGAGCAGTACTTC
TRBV29-1	TRBD1	few	TRBJ2-1	14	CSATGTGDYNEQFF	TGCAGCGCAACCGGGACAGGGGATTACAATGAGCAGTTCTTC
TRBV9	NA	NA	TRBJ2-5	14	CASSPGQYGETQYF	TGTGCCAGCAGCCCCGGACAGTACGGGGAGACCCAGTACTTC
TRBV19	NA	few	TRBJ2-5	14	CASSSAQQAETQYF	TGTGCCAGTAGTAGCGCCCAACAGGCAGAGACCCAGTACTTC
TRBV19	NA	NA	TRBJ1-2	15	CASSIGSRARYGYTF	TGTGCCAGTAGTATAGGATCCAGGGCTCGATATGGCTACACCTTC
TRBV7-2	NA	few	TRBJ2-1	15	CASSLASGQYNEQFF	TGTGCCAGCAGCTTAGCGAGCGGCCAATACAATGAGCAGTTCTTC
TRBV5-1	NA	few	TRBJ2-6	18	CASSLDGRKFSGANVLTF	TGCGCCAGCAGCTTGGATGGCAGGAAATTCTCTGGGGCCAACGTCCTGACTTTC
TRBV11-3	NA	NA	TRBJ2-5	11	CASNRGETQYF	TGTGCCAGCAACCGGGGAGAGACCCAGTACTTC
TRBV5-1	TRBD2	NA	TRBJ2-3	14	CASRLSGSPDTQYF	TGCGCCAGCAGACTAAGCGGGAGTCCAGATACGCAGTATTTT
TRBV5-1	NA	NA	TRBJ2-7	14	CASSLEGESYEQYF	TGCGCCAGCAGCTTGGAGGGGGAGTCCTACGAGCAGTACTTC
TRBV27	TRBD1	NA	TRBJ2-7	16	CASSLVKNRGSYEQYF	TGTGCCAGCAGTTTAGTCAAGAACAGGGGATCCTACGAGCAGTACTTC
TRBV7-9	NA	few	TRBJ2-5	14	CASSLFDSQETQYF	TGTGCCAGCAGCTTATTTGACAGCCAAGAGACCCAGTACTTC
TRBV28	NA	few	TRBJ2-7	15	CASSFVSGVLGEQYF	TGTGCCAGCAGTTTTGTTTCGGGGGTTCTGGGGGAGCAGTACTTC
TRBV7-2	TRBD1	NA	TRBJ1-1	16	CASSLGRTGKYAEAFF	TGTGCCAGCAGCTTGGGGAGGACAGGGAAGTACGCTGAAGCTTTCTTT
TRBV30	TRBD1	few	TRBJ1-5	17	CAWNLRQGEDSNQPQHF	TGTGCCTGGAATTTGAGACAGGGGGAAGATAGCAATCAGCCCCAGCATTTT
TRBV6-5	NA	NA	TRBJ2-4	15	CASSVDSVAKNIQYF	TGTGCCAGCAGTGTCGACTCCGTAGCCAAAAACATTCAGTACTTC
TRBV18	TRBD2	NA	TRBJ2-6	18	CASSRGLAGDSGANVLTF	TGTGCCAGCTCACGGGGACTAGCGGGAGACTCCGGGGCCAACGTCCTGACTTTC
TRBV29-1	TRBD1	NA	TRBJ2-7	13	CSVGQTGGSEQYF	TGCAGCGTTGGGCAGACAGGGGGTAGCGAGCAGTACTTC
TRBV30	NA	NA	TRBJ1-2	16	CAWSTIQGVANYGYTF	TGTGCCTGGAGTACGATCCAGGGCGTAGCTAACTATGGCTACACCTTC
TRBV19	NA	few	TRBJ2-7	13	CASSMTGYYEQYF	TGTGCCAGTAGTATGACAGGATACTACGAGCAGTACTTC
TRBV28	TRBD1	few	TRBJ2-7	14	CASRPGQASYEQYF	TGTGCCAGCAGACCGGGACAGGCGTCCTACGAGCAGTACTTC
TRBV25-1	NA	NA	TRBJ1-1	14	CASSEYGRDTEAFF	TGTGCCAGCAGTGAATATGGCAGGGACACTGAAGCTTTCTTT
TRBV5-6	NA	NA	TRBJ1-2	16	CASSLRQGRANYGYTF	TGTGCCAGCAGCTTGAGGCAGGGGCGAGCTAACTATGGCTACACCTTC
TRBV30	TRBD2	NA	TRBJ2-5	15	CAWNPGLAVLETQYF	TGTGCCTGGAATCCGGGACTAGCGGTTCTAGAGACCCAGTACTTC
TRBV19	TRBD2	few	TRBJ2-1	16	CASRIRGGRSSNEQFF	TGTGCCAGTAGGATTCGGGGCGGGAGGTCGAGCAATGAGCAGTTCTTC
TRBV30	NA	few	TRBJ1-4	13	CAWSVTVVEKLFF	TGTGCCTGGAGTGTGACAGTTGTTGAAAAACTGTTTTTT
TRBV7-9	TRBD1	few	TRBJ2-7	14	CASSLQQGVYEQYF	TGTGCCAGCAGCCTCCAACAGGGGGTCTACGAGCAGTACTTC
TRBV30	NA	few	TRBJ1-5	13	CAWSRGSNQPQHF	TGTGCCTGGAGCAGGGGCAGCAATCAGCCCCAGCATTTT
TRBV28	NA	NA	TRBJ2-3	14	CASSSGGVADTQYF	TGTGCCAGCAGTTCCGGCGGGGTGGCAGATACGCAGTATTTT
TRBV7-3	TRBD2	few	TRBJ2-3	16	CASSPGTSGLTDTQYF	TGTGCCAGCAGCCCGGGGACTAGCGGTCTCACAGATACGCAGTATTTT
TRBV18	NA	NA	TRBJ1-1	13	CASTDSGDTEAFF	TGTGCCAGCACTGACTCAGGGGACACTGAAGCTTTCTTT
TRBV4-2	TRBD2	few	TRBJ2-6	18	CASSQASGAPSGANVLTF	TGTGCCAGCAGCCAAGCTAGCGGGGCACCCTCTGGGGCCAACGTCCTGACTTTC
TRBV7-8	TRBD2	NA	TRBJ2-1	16	CASSLVPSGSDNEQFF	TGTGCCAGCAGCTTAGTCCCTAGCGGGAGCGACAATGAGCAGTTCTTC
TRBV28	NA	NA	TRBJ2-1	13	CASRIGTSGEQFF	TGTGCCAGCAGAATCGGCACTAGTGGTGAGCAGTTCTTC
TRBV10-3	TRBD2	NA	TRBJ2-7	18	CAIRRTALLAGSSYEQYF	TGTGCCATCAGAAGGACAGCCCTCCTAGCGGGATCATCCTACGAGCAGTACTTC
TRBV2	TRBD1	NA	TRBJ2-7	12	CATRDRGYEQYF	TGTGCCACGCGGGACAGGGGATACGAGCAGTACTTC
TRBV11-1	NA	NA	TRBJ2-1	14	CASSLYTIPNEQFF	TGTGCCAGCAGCTTATACACAATCCCCAATGAGCAGTTCTTC
TRBV5-6	TRBD1	NA	TRBJ1-1	15	CASSHGPGGLTEAFF	TGTGCCAGCAGCCACGGTCCAGGGGGCCTCACTGAAGCTTTCTTT
TRBV5-1	NA	few	TRBJ2-1	17	CASSQALLSLEYNEQFF	TGCGCCAGCAGCCAAGCTTTGCTTAGCCTAGAATACAATGAGCAGTTCTTC
TRBV5-4	NA	NA	TRBJ1-2	13	CASSLLTEYGYTF	TGTGCCAGCAGCTTGTTAACAGAATATGGCTACACCTTC
TRBV25-1	TRBD1	NA	TRBJ1-4	11	CALAGQGGRHF	TGTGCCCTAGCTGGACAGGGTGGGCGGCATTTT
TRBV6-1	NA	few	TRBJ1-5	13	CASTHSPNQPQHF	TGTGCCAGCACCCACAGCCCAAATCAGCCCCAGCATTTT
TRBV10-3	TRBD1	NA	TRBJ2-7	13	CAITTGMAYEQYF	TGTGCCATCACGACAGGGATGGCCTACGAGCAGTACTTC
TRBV19	TRBD1	NA	TRBJ2-6	17	CASSPGTDVSGANVLTF	TGTGCCAGTAGTCCCGGGACAGATGTCTCTGGGGCCAACGTCCTGACTTTC
TRBV18	NA	NA	TRBJ2-7	14	CASSPASVFYEQYF	TGTGCCAGCTCACCGGCTAGCGTCTTCTACGAGCAGTACTTC